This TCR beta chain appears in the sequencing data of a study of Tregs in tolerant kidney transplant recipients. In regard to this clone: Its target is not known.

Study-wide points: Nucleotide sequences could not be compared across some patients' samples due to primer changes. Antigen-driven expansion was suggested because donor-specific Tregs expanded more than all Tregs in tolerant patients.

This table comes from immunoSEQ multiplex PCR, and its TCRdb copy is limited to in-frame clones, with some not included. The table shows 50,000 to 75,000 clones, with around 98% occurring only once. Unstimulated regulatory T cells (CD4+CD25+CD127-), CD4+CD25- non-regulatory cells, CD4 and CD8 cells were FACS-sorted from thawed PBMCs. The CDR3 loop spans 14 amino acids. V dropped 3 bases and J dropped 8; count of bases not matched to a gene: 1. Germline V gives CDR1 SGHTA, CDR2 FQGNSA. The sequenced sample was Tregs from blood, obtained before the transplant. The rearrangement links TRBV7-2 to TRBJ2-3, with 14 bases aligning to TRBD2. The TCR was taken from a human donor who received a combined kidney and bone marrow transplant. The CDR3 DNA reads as TGTGCCAGCAGCTTCGGACTAGCGGGAGGTACGCAGTATTTT. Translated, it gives CASSFGLAGGTQYF.